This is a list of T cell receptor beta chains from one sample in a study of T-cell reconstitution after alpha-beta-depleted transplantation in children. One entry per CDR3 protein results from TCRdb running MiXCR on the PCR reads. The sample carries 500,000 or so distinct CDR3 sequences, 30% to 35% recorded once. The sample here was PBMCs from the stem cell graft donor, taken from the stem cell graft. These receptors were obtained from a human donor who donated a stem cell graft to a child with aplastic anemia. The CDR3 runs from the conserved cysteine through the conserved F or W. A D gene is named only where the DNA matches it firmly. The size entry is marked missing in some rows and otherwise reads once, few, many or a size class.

CSAQPWTSGGYNEQFF | TGCAGTGCTCAACCATGGACTAGCGGGGGTTACAATGAGCAGTTCTTC | TRBJ2-1 | 16 | TRBD2 | - | TRBV20-1
CASSGGLLDTQYF | TGTGCCAGCAGTGGAGGACTACTGGATACGCAGTATTTT | TRBJ2-3 | 13 | - | few | TRBV6-1
CASSVGTSSYNEQFF | TGTGCCAGCAGCGTTGGGACTAGCTCCTACAATGAGCAGTTCTTC | TRBJ2-1 | 15 | TRBD2 | - | TRBV9
CASSFSRGGYTF | TGTGCCAGCAGTTTTAGTAGGGGAGGCTACACCTTC | TRBJ1-2 | 12 | - | - | TRBV12-3/TRBV12-4
CASSSVEVSEQYF | TGTGCCAGCAGTTCGGTAGAGGTAAGCGAGCAGTACTTC | TRBJ2-7 | 13 | - | few | TRBV6-2/TRBV6-3
CASSPTGGLRMNTEAFF | TGTGCCAGCAGCCCGACAGGGGGCCTGCGGATGAACACTGAAGCTTTCTTT | TRBJ1-1 | 17 | TRBD1 | - | TRBV7-3
CSVEGPLATEAFF | TGCAGCGTTGAAGGGCCACTTGCCACTGAAGCTTTCTTT | TRBJ1-1 | 13 | - | - | TRBV29-1
CASSLDSTDTQYF | TGCGCCAGCAGCTTGGACAGCACAGATACGCAGTATTTT | TRBJ2-3 | 13 | - | many | TRBV5-4
CASSLRQLNLAEAFF | TGCGCCAGCAGCTTGCGACAGCTAAACCTGGCTGAAGCTTTCTTT | TRBJ1-1 | 15 | - | - | TRBV5-1
CASSGWKKDRGSGANVLTF | TGTGCCAGCAGTGGATGGAAAAAAGACAGGGGCTCTGGGGCCAACGTCCTGACTTTC | TRBJ2-6 | 19 | TRBD1 | - | TRBV28
CASSLVVTGTGELFF | TGTGCCAGCAGTTTAGTAGTCACGGGCACCGGGGAGCTGTTTTTT | TRBJ2-2 | 15 | - | - | TRBV27
CASKVQGNTEAFF | TGTGCCAGCAAGGTTCAAGGGAACACTGAAGCTTTCTTT | TRBJ1-1 | 13 | - | many | TRBV6-5
CASSPMTGAAGNTIYF | TGTGCCAGCAGCCCGATGACAGGGGCGGCTGGAAACACCATATATTTT | TRBJ1-3 | 16 | TRBD1 | few | TRBV11-2
CASSGSAHGKLFF | TGTGCCAGCAGTGGGTCAGCCCATGGAAAACTGTTTTTT | TRBJ1-4 | 13 | - | - | TRBV6-2/TRBV6-3
CASSRTSGPYEQYF | TGTGCCAGCAGCCGGACTAGCGGCCCCTACGAGCAGTACTTC | TRBJ2-7 | 14 | TRBD2 | - | TRBV6-2/TRBV6-3
CASSLTRLEKLFF | TGTGCCAGCAGCCTGACAAGGTTGGAAAAACTGTTTTTT | TRBJ1-4 | 13 | - | few | TRBV7-8
CSAERRSSYNEQFF | TGCAGTGCTGAACGGCGATCTTCCTACAATGAGCAGTTCTTC | TRBJ2-1 | 14 | - | few | TRBV20-1
CASSYSSRLFTGELFF | TGTGCCAGCAGTTACTCGAGTAGACTCTTCACCGGGGAGCTGTTTTTT | TRBJ2-2 | 16 | - | once | TRBV6-5
CASIQDPSSAPVNEQFF | TGTGCCAGCATCCAAGACCCCTCTAGCGCTCCGGTGAATGAGCAGTTCTTC | TRBJ2-1 | 17 | - | - | TRBV11-2
CSVSFRSDTQYF | TGCAGCGTTTCCTTCCGCTCAGATACGCAGTATTTT | TRBJ2-3 | 12 | - | - | TRBV29-1
CSAHVVTVQETQYF | TGCAGTGCCCACGTCGTAACTGTCCAAGAGACCCAGTACTTC | TRBJ2-5 | 14 | - | few | TRBV20-1
CASSFMPGNDGNQPQHF | TGTGCCAGCAGCTTTATGCCAGGGAATGATGGCAATCAGCCCCAGCATTTT | TRBJ1-5 | 17 | - | - | TRBV5-5
CSSKGQDRGSTDTQYF | TGCAGCTCAAAAGGGCAGGACAGGGGCAGCACAGATACGCAGTATTTT | TRBJ2-3 | 16 | TRBD1 | many | TRBV29-1
CASRLNYGYTF | TGTGCCAGCAGGCTAAACTATGGCTACACCTTC | TRBJ1-2 | 11 | - | - | TRBV28
CASSETLAGSTDTQYF | TGTGCCAGCAGCGAGACGCTAGCGGGAAGCACAGATACGCAGTATTTT | TRBJ2-3 | 16 | TRBD2 | few | TRBV9
CASSLLGVRAYTF | TGTGCCAGCAGCCTCTTAGGCGTCAGGGCCTACACCTTC | TRBJ1-2 | 13 | - | - | TRBV7-9
CASSLTGQGPYEQYF | TGTGCCAGCAGTTTGACGGGACAGGGTCCCTACGAGCAGTACTTC | TRBJ2-7 | 15 | TRBD1 | few | TRBV6-5
CASHSDRRTEAFF | TGTGCCAGCCATTCGGACAGGAGGACTGAAGCTTTCTTT | TRBJ1-1 | 13 | TRBD1 | - | TRBV19